This T cell receptor beta chain came from a study of shared clonotypes between healthy human individuals. Turning to this clone: As yet, its antigen is unknown. The sample contains more than one DNA sequence encoding this CDR3.

Each subset's genomic DNA was split evenly across several immunoSEQ plates. Assay: immunoSEQ multiplex PCR; the TCRdb copy retains only in-frame clones and omits some. This table has 1 million to 1.2 million clones, around 77% appearing once. Germline V lookup: CDR1 SGHRS, CDR2 YFSETQ. The CDR3 runs 16 residues. V was clipped by 0 bases and J by 1 base, with 12 bases between them. Study-level findings and limits: For naive CD4 cells, roughly 5.5% of clonotypes were shared across a handful of donors.

The gene calls are TRBV5-1 and TRBJ2-3; weak D call: TRBD2 (6 bases). This TCR was recovered from a man between 18 and 29 years old in good health. Some clones in this sample may be carry-over from other donors' samples. The sample comprised memory CD4+ T cells from PBMCs. Stated subset: CD45RA-negative fraction. DNA of the CDR3: TGCGCCAGCAGCTTGGCCCCTACGGGGGGCACAGATACGCAGTATTTT. Encoded protein: CASSLAPTGGTDTQYF.